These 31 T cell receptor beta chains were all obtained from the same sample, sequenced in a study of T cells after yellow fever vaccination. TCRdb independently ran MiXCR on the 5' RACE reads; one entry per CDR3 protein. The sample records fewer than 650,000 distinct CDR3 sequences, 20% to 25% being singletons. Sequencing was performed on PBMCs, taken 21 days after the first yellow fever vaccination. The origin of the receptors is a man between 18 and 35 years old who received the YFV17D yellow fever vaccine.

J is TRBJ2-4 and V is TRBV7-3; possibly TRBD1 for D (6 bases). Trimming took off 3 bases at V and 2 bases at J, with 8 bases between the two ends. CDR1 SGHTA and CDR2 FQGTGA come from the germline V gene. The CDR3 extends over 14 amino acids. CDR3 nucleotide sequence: TGTGCCAGCAGCTTGGACAGCCCCAAAAACATTCAGTACTTC. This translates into CASSLDSPKNIQYF.

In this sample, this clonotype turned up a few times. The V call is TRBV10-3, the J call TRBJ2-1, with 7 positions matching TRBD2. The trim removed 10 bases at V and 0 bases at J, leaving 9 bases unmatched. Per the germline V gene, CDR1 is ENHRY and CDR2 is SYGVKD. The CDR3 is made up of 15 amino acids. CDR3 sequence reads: CATVNTSDSYNEQFF. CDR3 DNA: TGTGCCACCGTCAATACTAGCGACTCCTACAATGAGCAGTTCTTC.

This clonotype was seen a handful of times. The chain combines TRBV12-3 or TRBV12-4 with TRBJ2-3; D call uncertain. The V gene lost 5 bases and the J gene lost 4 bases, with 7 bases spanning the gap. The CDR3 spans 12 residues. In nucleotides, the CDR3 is TGTGCCAGCAGTGACATCTCAGATACGCAGTATTTT. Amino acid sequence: CASSDISDTQYF.

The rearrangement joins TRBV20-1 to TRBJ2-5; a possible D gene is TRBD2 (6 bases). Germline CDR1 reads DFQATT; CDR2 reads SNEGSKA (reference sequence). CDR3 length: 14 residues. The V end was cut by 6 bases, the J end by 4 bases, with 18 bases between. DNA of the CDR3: TGCAGTGCCAGTGCGGGAAGGGCTGGAGAGACCCAGTACTTC. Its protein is CSASAGRAGETQYF.

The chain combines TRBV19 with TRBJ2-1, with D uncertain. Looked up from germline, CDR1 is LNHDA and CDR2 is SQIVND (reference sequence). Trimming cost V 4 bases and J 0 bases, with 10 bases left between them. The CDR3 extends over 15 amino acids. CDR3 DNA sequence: TGTGCCAGTAGTACAACAAGGAGCTCCTACAATGAGCAGTTCTTC. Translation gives CASSTTRSSYNEQFF.

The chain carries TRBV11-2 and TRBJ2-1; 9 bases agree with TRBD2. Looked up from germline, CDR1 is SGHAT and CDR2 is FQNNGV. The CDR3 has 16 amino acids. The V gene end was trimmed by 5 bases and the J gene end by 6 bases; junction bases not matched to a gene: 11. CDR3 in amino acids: CASSQIMGLAGNEQFF. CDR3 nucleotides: TGTGCCAGCAGCCAAATAATGGGACTAGCTGGCAATGAGCAGTTCTTC.

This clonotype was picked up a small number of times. The CDR3 here is CASTLRANTEAFF. The DNA for the CDR3 is TGTGCCAGCACCCTTAGGGCGAACACTGAAGCTTTCTTT. This chain uses TRBV7-9 with TRBJ1-1; D unclear. The germline V gene encodes CDR1 SEHNR and CDR2 FQNEAQ (reference sequence). This CDR3 has 13 amino acids. V lost 7 bases and J 1 base, leaving 10 bases between the germline ends.

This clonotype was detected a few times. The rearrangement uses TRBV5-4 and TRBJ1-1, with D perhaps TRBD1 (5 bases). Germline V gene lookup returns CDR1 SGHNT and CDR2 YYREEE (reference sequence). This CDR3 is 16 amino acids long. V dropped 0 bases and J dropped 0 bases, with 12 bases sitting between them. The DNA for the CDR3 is TGTGCCAGCAGCTTGGGGTCGGACAACATGAACACTGAAGCTTTCTTT. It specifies CASSLGSDNMNTEAFF.

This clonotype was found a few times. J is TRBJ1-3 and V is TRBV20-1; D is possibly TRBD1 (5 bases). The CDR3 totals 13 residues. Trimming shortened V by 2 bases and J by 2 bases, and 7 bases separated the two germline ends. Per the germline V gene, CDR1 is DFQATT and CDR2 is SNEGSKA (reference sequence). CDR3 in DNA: TGCAGTGCTAGACCAGGGACTGGAAACACCATATATTTT. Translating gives CSARPGTGNTIYF.

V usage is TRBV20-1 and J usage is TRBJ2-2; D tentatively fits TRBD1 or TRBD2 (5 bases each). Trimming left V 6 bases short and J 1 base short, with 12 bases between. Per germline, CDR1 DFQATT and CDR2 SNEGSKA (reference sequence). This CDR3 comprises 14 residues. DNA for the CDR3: TGCAGTGCAGCCCGTGGGGGGAACACCGGGGAGCTGTTTTTT. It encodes CSAARGGNTGELFF.

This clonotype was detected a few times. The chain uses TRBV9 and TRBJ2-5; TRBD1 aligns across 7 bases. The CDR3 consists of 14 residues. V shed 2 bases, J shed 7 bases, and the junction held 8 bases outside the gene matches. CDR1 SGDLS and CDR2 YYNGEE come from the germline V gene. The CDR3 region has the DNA TGTGCCAGCAGCGTGGACCAGGGGGACGGGACCCAGTACTTC. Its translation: CASSVDQGDGTQYF. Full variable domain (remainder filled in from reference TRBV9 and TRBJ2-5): DSGVTQTPKHLITATGQRVTLRCSPRSGDLSVYWYQQSLDQGLQFLIQYYNGEERAKGNILERFSAQQFPDLHSELNLSSLELGDSALYFCASSVDQGDGTQYFGPGTRLLVL.

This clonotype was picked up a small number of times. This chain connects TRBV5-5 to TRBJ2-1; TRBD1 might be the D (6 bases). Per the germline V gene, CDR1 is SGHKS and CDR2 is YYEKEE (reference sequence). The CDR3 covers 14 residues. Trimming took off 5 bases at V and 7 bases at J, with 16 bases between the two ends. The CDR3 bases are TGTGCCAGCAGGCCGGGACAAGGGGTAAATGAGCAGTTCTTC. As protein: CASRPGQGVNEQFF.

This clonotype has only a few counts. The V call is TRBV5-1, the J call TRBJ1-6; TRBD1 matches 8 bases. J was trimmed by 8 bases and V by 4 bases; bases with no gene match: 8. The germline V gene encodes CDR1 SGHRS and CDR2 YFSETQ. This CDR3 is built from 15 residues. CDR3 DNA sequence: TGCGCCAGCAGCGACAGACAGGGGAGCGATTCACCCCTCCACTTT. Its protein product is CASSDRQGSDSPLHF.

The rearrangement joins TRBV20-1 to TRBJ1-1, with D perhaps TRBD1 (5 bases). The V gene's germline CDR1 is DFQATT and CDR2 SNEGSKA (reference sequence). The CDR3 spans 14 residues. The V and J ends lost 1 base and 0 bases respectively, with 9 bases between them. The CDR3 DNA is TGCAGTGCTAGAGTTGAGGGGCTGAACACTGAAGCTTTCTTT. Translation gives CSARVEGLNTEAFF.

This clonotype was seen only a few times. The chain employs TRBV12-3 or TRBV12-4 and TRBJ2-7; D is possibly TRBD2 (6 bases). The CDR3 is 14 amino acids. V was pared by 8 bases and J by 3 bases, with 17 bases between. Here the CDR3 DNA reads TGTGCCAGCGGGATCGGGAGATACGGCTACGAGCAGTACTTC. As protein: CASGIGRYGYEQYF.

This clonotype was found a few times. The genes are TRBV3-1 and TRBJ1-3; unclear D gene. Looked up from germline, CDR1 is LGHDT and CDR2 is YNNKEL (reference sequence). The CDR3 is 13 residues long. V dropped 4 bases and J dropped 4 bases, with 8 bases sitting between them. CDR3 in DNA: TGTGCCAGCAGCCCAGACTCGGGAAACACCATATATTTT. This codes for CASSPDSGNTIYF.

The CDR3 nucleotides read TGCAGTGCTAGTAAGGTCCAGGACAGGGAAGACGAGCAGTACTTC. Translating gives CSASKVQDREDEQYF. The chain joins TRBV20-1 to TRBJ2-7, with TRBD1 matching over 8 bases. The CDR3 contains 15 residues. Losses at the gene ends were 3 bases for V and 5 bases for J; bases not matched to a gene: 12. Germline V CDR1 and CDR2: DFQATT, SNEGSKA (reference sequence).

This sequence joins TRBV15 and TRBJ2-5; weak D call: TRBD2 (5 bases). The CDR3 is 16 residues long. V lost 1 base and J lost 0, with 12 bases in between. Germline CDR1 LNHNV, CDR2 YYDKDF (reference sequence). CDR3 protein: CATSRGVERHQETQYF. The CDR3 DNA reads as TGTGCCACCAGCAGAGGGGTGGAGCGGCACCAAGAGACCCAGTACTTC.

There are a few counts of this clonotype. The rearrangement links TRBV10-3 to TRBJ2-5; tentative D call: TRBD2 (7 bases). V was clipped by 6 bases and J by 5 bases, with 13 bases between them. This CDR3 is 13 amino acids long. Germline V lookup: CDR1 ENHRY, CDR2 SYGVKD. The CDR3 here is CAIRLGGGETQYF. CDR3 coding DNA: TGTGCCATCAGACTTGGGGGGGGCGAGACCCAGTACTTC.

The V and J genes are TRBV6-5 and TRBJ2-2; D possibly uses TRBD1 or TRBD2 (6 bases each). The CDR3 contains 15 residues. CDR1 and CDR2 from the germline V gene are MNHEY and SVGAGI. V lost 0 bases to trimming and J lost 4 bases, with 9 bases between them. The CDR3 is CASSYSGGRTGELFF. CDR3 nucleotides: TGTGCCAGCAGTTACTCTGGGGGGCGCACCGGGGAGCTGTTTTTT.

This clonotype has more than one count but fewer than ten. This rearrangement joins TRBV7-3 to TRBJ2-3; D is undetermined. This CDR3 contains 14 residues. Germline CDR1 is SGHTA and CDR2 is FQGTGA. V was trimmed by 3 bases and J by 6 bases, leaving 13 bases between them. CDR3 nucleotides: TGTGCCAGCAGCTTCGGGCCCCCGAGGGATACGCAGTATTTT. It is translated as CASSFGPPRDTQYF.

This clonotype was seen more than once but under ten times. The CDR3 protein is CSARDPGDSGELFF. As DNA, the CDR3 is TGCAGTGCTAGAGATCCAGGGGACTCCGGGGAGCTGTTTTTT. The V call is TRBV20-1, the J call TRBJ2-2; possibly TRBD1 or TRBD2 for D (6 bases each). The ends were cut back, 0 bases at V and 6 bases at J, with 11 bases in the middle. CDR3 size: 14 residues. Germline-derived CDR1 and CDR2 are DFQATT and SNEGSKA (reference sequence).

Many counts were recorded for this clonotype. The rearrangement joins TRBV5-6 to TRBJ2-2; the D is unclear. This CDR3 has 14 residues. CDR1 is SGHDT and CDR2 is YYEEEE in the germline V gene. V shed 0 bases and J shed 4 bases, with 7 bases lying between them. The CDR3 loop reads CASSLAGGTGELFF. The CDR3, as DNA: TGTGCCAGCAGCTTGGCCGGCGGCACCGGGGAGCTGTTTTTT.

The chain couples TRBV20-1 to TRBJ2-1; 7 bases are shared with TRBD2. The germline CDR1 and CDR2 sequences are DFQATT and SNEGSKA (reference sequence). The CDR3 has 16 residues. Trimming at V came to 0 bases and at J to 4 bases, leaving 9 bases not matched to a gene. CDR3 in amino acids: CSAREDGGGSYNEQFF. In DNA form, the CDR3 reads TGCAGTGCTAGAGAAGACGGCGGGGGATCGTACAATGAGCAGTTCTTC.

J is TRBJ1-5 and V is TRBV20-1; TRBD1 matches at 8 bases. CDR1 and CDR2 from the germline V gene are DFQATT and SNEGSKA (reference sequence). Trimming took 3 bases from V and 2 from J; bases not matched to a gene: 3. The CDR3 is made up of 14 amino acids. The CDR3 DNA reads TGCAGTGCTAGGGACAGGGCCGGCAATCAGCCCCAGCATTTT. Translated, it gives CSARDRAGNQPQHF.

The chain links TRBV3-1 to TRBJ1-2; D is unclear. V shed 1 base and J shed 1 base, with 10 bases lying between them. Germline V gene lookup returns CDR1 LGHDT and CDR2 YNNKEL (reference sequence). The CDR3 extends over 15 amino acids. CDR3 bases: TGTGCCAGCAGCCAAGGTCCCGGACTTAACTATGGCTACACCTTC. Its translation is CASSQGPGLNYGYTF.

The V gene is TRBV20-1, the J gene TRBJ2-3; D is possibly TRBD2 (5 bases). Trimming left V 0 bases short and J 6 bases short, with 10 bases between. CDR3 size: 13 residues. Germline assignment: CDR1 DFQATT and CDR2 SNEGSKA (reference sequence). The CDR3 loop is CSARELLGDTQYF. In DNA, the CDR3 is TGCAGTGCTAGAGAGTTACTAGGGGATACGCAGTATTTT.

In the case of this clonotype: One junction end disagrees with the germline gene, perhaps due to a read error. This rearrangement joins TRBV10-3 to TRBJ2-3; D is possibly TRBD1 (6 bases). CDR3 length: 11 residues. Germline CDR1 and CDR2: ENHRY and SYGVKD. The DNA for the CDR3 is TGTGCCCTCAGGGGTCCCGATACGCAGTATTTT. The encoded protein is CALRGPDTQYF.

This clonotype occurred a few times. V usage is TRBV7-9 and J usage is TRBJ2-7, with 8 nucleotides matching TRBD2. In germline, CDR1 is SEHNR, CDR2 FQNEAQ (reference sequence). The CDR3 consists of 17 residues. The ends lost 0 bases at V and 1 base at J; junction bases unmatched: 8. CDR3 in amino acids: CASSLASWAGGSYEQYF. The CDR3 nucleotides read TGTGCCAGCAGCTTAGCTTCCTGGGCGGGGGGTTCCTACGAGCAGTACTTC.

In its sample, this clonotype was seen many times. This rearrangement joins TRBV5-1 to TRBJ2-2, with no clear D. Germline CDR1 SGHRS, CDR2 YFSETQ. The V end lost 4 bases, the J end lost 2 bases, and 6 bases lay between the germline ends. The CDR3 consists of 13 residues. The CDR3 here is CASSRANTGELFF. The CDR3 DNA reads TGCGCCAGCAGCCGGGCAAACACCGGGGAGCTGTTTTTT.

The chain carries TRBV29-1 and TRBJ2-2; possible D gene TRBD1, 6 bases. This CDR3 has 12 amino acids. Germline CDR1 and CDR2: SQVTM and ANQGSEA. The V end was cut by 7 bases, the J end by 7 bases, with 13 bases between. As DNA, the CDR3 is TGCAGCGGATTACAGGGAATCGGGGAGCTGTTTTTT. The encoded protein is CSGLQGIGELFF.